Below, one T cell receptor (beta chain) is given with its context. Its matching antigen is unknown. This record comes from a study of CD4+ T cells in melanoma. Study results and caveats: Neoantigen-specific CD4+ T cells in melanoma reportedly had diverse differentiation states.

This table comes from immunoSEQ multiplex PCR, and its TCRdb copy is limited to in-frame clones, with some not included. The sample includes about 55,000 clones, roughly three quarters of them seen just once. This TCR was sampled from a human donor with melanoma. The sequenced sample consisted of tumor tissue.

Here the CDR3 reads CASSARVGNYEQYF. The DNA for the CDR3 is TGTGCCAGCAGTGCCAGGGTCGGAAACTACGAGCAGTACTTC. The chain has TRBV6-1 and TRBJ2-7, with a weak D call TRBD1 (5 bases). V lost 4 bases and J lost 3, with 13 bases in between. Germline assignment: CDR1 MNHNS and CDR2 SASEGT. The CDR3 is made up of 14 amino acids.